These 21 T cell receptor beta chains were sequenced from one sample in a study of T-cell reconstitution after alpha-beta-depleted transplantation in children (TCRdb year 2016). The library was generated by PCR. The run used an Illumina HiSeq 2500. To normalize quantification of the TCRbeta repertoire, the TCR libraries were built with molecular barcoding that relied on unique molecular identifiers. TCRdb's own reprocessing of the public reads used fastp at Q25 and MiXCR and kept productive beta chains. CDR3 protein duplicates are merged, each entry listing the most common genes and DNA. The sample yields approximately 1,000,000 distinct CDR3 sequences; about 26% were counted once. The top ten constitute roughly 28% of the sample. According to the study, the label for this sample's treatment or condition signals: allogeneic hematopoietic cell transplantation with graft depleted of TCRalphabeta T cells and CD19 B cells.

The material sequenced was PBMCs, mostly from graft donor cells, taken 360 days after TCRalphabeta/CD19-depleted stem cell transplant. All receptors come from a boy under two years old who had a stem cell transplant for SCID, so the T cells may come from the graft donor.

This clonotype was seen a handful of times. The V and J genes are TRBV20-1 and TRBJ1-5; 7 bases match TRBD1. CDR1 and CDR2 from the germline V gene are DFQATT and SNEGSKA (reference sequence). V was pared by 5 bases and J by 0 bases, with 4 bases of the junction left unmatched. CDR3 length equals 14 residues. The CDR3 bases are TGCAGTGCTGCACAGGGGTATAGCAATCAGCCCCAGCATTTT. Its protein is CSAAQGYSNQPQHF.

CDR3 region: CASSLAIRGPYNEQFF. The DNA for the CDR3 is TGTGCCAGCAGCTTAGCCATCCGGGGACCTTACAATGAGCAGTTCTTC. The rearrangement links TRBV7-2 to TRBJ2-1; either TRBD1 or TRBD2 may fit D (5 bases each). The germline gives CDR1 SGHTA, CDR2 FQGNSA. V shed 0 bases and J shed 4 bases, with 13 bases lying between them. The CDR3 has 16 residues. Complete variable domain (other parts from reference TRBV7-2 and TRBJ2-1): GAGVSQSPSNKVTEKGKDVELRCDPISGHTALYWYRQSLGQGLEFLIYFQGNSAPDKSGLPSDRFSAERTGGSVSTLTIQRTQQEDSAVYLCASSLAIRGPYNEQFFGPGTRLTVL.

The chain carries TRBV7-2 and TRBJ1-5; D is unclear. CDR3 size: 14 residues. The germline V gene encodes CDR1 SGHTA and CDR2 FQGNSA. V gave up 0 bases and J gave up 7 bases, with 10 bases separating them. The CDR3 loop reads CASSLAPWQQPQHF. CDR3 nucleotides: TGTGCCAGCAGCTTAGCCCCTTGGCAGCAGCCCCAGCATTTT.

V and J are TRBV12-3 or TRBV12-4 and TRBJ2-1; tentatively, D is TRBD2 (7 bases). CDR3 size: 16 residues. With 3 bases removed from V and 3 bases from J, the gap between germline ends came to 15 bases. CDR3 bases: TGTGCCAGCAGTTTCGAGGCGGGGGCCTTCTACAATGAGCAGTTCTTC. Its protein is CASSFEAGAFYNEQFF.

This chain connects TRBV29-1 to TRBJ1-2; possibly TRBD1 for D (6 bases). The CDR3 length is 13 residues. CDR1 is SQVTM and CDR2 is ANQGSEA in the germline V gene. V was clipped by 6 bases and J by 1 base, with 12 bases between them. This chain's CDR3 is CSVDRGDNYGYTF. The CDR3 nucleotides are TGCAGCGTCGATAGGGGGGATAACTATGGCTACACCTTC.

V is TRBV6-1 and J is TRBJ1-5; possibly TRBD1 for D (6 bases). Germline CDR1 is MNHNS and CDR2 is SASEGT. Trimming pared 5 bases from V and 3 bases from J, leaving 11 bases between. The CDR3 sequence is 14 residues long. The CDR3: CASSRGTPNQPQHF. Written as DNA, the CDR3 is TGTGCCAGCAGTAGAGGGACACCCAATCAGCCCCAGCATTTT.

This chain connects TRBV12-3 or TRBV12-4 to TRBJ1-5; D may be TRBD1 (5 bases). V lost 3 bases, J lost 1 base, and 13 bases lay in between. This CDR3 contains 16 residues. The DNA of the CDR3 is TGTGCCAGCAGTTTGACGGGGAAGGGGAGCAATCAGCCCCAGCATTTT. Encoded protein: CASSLTGKGSNQPQHF.

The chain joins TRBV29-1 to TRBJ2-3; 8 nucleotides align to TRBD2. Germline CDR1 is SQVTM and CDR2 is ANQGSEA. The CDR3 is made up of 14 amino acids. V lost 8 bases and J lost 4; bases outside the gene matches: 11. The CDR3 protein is CSTGGAGGSDTQYF. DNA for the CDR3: TGCAGCACTGGGGGGGCGGGAGGTTCAGATACGCAGTATTTT.

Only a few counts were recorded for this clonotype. The CDR3: CASSPPGLAGPTGELFF. CDR3 bases: TGCGCCAGCAGTCCACCTGGACTAGCGGGGCCCACCGGGGAGCTGTTTTTT. The chain recombines TRBV5-1 with TRBJ2-2; 12 positions match TRBD2. Trimming cost V 5 bases and J 4 bases; bases outside gene matches: 9. The V gene's germline CDR1 is SGHRS and CDR2 YFSETQ. The CDR3 is 17 amino acids.

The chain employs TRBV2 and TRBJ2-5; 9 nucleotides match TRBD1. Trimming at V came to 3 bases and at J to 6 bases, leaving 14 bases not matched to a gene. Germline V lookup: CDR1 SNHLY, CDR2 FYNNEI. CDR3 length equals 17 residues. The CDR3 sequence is CASSDPPLQGALQTQYF. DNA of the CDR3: TGTGCCAGCAGTGATCCCCCGCTACAGGGGGCCTTGCAGACCCAGTACTTC.

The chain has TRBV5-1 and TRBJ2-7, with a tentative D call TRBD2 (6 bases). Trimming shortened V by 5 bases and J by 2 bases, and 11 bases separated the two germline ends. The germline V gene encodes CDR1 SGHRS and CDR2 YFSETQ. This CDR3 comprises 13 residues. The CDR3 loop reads CASRFGTPYEQYF. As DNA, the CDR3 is TGCGCCAGCAGATTCGGGACTCCCTACGAGCAGTACTTC. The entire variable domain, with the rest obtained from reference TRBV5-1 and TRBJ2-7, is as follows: KAGVTQTPRYLIKTRGQQVTLSCSPISGHRSVSWYQQTPGQGLQFLFEYFSETQRNKGNFPGRFSGRQFSNSRSEMNVSTLELGDSALYLCASRFGTPYEQYFGPGTRLTVT.

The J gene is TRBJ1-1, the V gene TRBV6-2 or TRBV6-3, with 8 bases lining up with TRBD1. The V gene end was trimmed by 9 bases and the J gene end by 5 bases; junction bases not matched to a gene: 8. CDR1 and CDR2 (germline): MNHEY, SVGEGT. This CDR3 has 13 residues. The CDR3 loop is CASGYRGDTEAFF. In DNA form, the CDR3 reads TGTGCCAGTGGGTACAGGGGGGATACTGAAGCTTTCTTT.

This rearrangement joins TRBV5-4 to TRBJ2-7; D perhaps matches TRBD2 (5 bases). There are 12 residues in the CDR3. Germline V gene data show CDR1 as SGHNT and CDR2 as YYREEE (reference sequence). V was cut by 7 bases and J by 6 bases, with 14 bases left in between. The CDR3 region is CASSLSATEQYF. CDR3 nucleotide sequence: TGTGCCAGCTCCCTTAGCGCGACCGAGCAGTACTTC.

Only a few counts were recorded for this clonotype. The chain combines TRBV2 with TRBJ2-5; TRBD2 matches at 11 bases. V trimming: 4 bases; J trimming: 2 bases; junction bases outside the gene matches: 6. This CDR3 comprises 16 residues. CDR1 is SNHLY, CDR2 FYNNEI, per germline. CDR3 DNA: TGTGCCAGCAGTGGTAGCGGGGGGGCTGGGCAAGAGACCCAGTACTTC. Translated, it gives CASSGSGGAGQETQYF.

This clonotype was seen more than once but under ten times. The CDR3 region is CASSINPGPNEQFF. CDR3 in DNA: TGCGCCAGCAGCATAAATCCGGGCCCCAATGAGCAGTTCTTC. The rearrangement joins TRBV5-1 to TRBJ2-1; unclear D gene. The CDR3 spans 14 residues. Germline V gives CDR1 SGHRS, CDR2 YFSETQ. V lost 4 bases and J 6 bases, leaving 14 bases between the germline ends.

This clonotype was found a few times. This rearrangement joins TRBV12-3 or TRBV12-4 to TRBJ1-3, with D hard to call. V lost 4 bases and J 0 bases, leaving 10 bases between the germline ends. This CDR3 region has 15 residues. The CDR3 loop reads CASSSGGSSGNTIYF. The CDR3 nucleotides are TGTGCCAGCAGTTCGGGCGGAAGCTCTGGAAACACCATATATTTT.

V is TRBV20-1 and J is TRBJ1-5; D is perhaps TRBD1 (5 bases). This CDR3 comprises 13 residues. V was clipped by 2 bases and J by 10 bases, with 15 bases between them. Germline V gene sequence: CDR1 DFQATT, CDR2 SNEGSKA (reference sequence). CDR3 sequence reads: CSARSGQGAPQHF. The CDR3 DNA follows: TGCAGTGCTAGAAGTGGACAAGGGGCACCCCAGCATTTT.

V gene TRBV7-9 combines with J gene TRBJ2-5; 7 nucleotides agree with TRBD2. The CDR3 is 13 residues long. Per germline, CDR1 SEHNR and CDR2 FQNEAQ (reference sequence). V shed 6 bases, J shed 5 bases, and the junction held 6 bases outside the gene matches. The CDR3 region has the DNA TGTGCCAGCAGACGGGACTATTGGGAGACCCAGTACTTC. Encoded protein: CASRRDYWETQYF. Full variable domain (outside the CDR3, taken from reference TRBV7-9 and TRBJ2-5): DTGVSQNPRHKITKRGQNVTFRCDPISEHNRLYWYRQTLGQGPEFLTYFQNEAQLEKSRLLSDRFSAERPKGSFSTLEIQRTEQGDSAMYLCASRRDYWETQYFGPGTRLLVL.

The CDR3 DNA reads as TGCGCCAGCAGCTTGTGGGGGGAGGGCAATGAGCAGTTCTTC. Translating it yields CASSLWGEGNEQFF. The V and J genes are TRBV5-1 and TRBJ2-1, with 7 bases matching TRBD2. With 1 base clipped from V and 6 bases from J, the junction kept 4 bases outside the gene matches. The CDR3 is 14 residues long. Germline V gives CDR1 SGHRS, CDR2 YFSETQ.

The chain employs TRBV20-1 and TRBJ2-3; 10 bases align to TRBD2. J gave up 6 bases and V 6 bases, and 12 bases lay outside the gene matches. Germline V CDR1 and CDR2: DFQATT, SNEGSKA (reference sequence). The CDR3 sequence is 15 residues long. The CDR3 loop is CSAHPLLAGLDTQYF. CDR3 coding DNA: TGCAGTGCCCACCCCCTACTAGCGGGGTTGGATACGCAGTATTTT.

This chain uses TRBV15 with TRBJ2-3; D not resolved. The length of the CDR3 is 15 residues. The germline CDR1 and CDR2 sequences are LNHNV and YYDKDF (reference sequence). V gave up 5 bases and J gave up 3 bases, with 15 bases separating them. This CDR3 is CATSRFLMGTDTQYF. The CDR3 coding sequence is TGTGCCACCAGCCGATTCCTTATGGGGACAGATACGCAGTATTTT. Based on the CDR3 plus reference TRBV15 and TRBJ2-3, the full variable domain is DAMVIQNPRYQVTQFGKPVTLSCSQTLNHNVMYWYQQKSSQAPKLLFHYYDKDFNNEADTPDNFQSRRPNTSFCFLDIRSPGLGDTAMYLCATSRFLMGTDTQYFGPGTRLTVL.